The 20 T cell receptor beta chains presented below share a single source sample, sequenced in a study of CD8 T cells in ankylosing spondylitis. TCRdb processed the 5' RACE reads anew with MiXCR; each CDR3 protein has one entry. The sample holds roughly 200,000 distinct CDR3 sequences, around 13% seen once. Sequencing was done on a sample of blood, either unsorted or a sorted T cell fraction (not recorded which). The receptors come from a male donor with ankylosing spondylitis or in good health (not recorded which).

The sample holds a few counts of this clonotype. Here the CDR3 DNA reads TGCAGTGCTAGAAGGCCTAGCTGGAATGAGCAGTTCTTC. This encodes CSARRPSWNEQFF. The rearrangement joins TRBV20-1 to TRBJ2-1; maybe TRBD2 (5 bases). V lost 2 bases and J 7 bases, leaving 12 bases between the germline ends. Per germline, CDR1 DFQATT and CDR2 SNEGSKA (reference sequence). This CDR3 region has 13 residues.

This clonotype came up a few times. This chain joins TRBV30 and TRBJ2-7; D unclear. Germline CDR1 GTSNPN, CDR2 SVGIG (reference sequence). Trimming cost V 0 bases and J 0 bases, with 12 bases left between them. The length of the CDR3 is 15 residues. CDR3 residues: CAWSVPAESSYEQYF. In nucleotides, the CDR3 is TGTGCCTGGAGTGTACCGGCCGAGAGCTCCTACGAGCAGTACTTC.

The chain recombines TRBV5-1 with TRBJ1-5, with unresolved D. The V gene lost 4 bases and the J gene lost 4 bases, with 9 bases spanning the gap. The length of the CDR3 is 13 residues. The V gene's germline CDR1 is SGHRS and CDR2 YFSETQ. CDR3 sequence (DNA): TGCGCCAGCAGCGCGGTAGGGAATCAGCCCCAGCATTTT. It translates to CASSAVGNQPQHF.

In this sample, this clonotype turned up many times. V and J are TRBV29-1 and TRBJ2-1; TRBD1 is a possible D gene (5 bases). Germline-derived CDR1 and CDR2 are SQVTM and ANQGSEA. V gave up 6 bases and J gave up 12 bases, with 15 bases separating them. The CDR3 covers 11 residues. The CDR3 DNA reads TGCAGCGTCTATACTCCAAGGGGGCAGTTCTTC. Translating it yields CSVYTPRGQFF.

This clonotype was picked up many times. This rearrangement joins TRBV5-1 to TRBJ2-7, with 11 bases aligning to TRBD1. CDR3 size: 14 residues. V trimming: 4 bases; J trimming: 5 bases; junction bases outside the gene matches: 5. CDR1 is SGHRS, CDR2 YFSETQ, per germline. The chain's CDR3 is CASSKGQGVDEQYF. The CDR3 nucleotides are TGCGCCAGCAGCAAGGGACAGGGGGTCGACGAGCAGTACTTC.

This clonotype was seen a few times. The V gene is TRBV27, the J gene TRBJ1-1, with D possibly TRBD1 on 6 matching bases. Germline CDR1 and CDR2: MNHEY and SMNVEV (reference sequence). CDR3 size: 15 residues. Trimming left V 6 bases short and J 3 bases short, with 17 bases between. This CDR3 reads CASSWGAGADTEAFF. Here the CDR3 DNA reads TGTGCCAGCAGCTGGGGCGCGGGGGCGGACACTGAAGCTTTCTTT.

A note on this clonotype: This clone may be a read error of a much larger clone one base away. The missing conserved phenylalanine or tryptophan at the end of this CDR3 makes a read error likely. The V call is TRBV11-2, the J call TRBJ2-7, with a possible D match to TRBD1 (6 bases). CDR3 length: 16 residues. Germline-derived CDR1 and CDR2 are SGHAT and FQNNGV. V was pared by 5 bases and J by 5 bases, with 22 bases between. The CDR3 region is CASSHPVGTSTDEQYI. DNA of the CDR3: TGTGCCAGCAGCCATCCCGTAGGGACATCCACTGACGAGCAGTACATC.

CDR3 bases: TGCGCCAGCAGCCAACTGGGACTGTCCACAGATACGCAGTATTTT. It is translated as CASSQLGLSTDTQYF. The rearrangement uses TRBV4-1 and TRBJ2-3; TRBD2 is a possible D gene (6 bases). This CDR3 region has 15 residues. The V gene lost 2 bases and the J gene lost 2 bases, with 11 bases spanning the gap. Germline V CDR1 and CDR2: MGHRA, YSYEKL.

The gene calls are TRBV14 and TRBJ2-3; 9 bases are shared with TRBD2. V shed 0 bases and J 6 bases; nucleotides not matched to a gene: 10. Germline CDR1 and CDR2: SGHDN and FVKESK. The CDR3 spans 17 residues. In DNA, the CDR3 is TGTGCCAGCAGCCAAGATTCACAGCGGGAGGTGGGTGATACGCAGTATTTT. This encodes CASSQDSQREVGDTQYF.

This clonotype was counted between two and nine times. The rearrangement joins TRBV4-1 to TRBJ2-7; possible D gene TRBD1, 6 bases. In germline, CDR1 is MGHRA, CDR2 YSYEKL. Trimming cost V 1 base and J 1 base, with 23 bases left between them. The CDR3 consists of 19 residues. CDR3 nucleotide sequence: TGCGCCAGCAGCCAAGGGGGAAGGACAGACTACAACTTTTCCTACGAGCAGTACTTC. Its protein is CASSQGGRTDYNFSYEQYF.

CDR3 coding DNA: TGCGCCAGCAGCCAAGATAGGGCTAGCGGGGGGAAGGCCCAGTACTTC. Protein product: CASSQDRASGGKAQYF. The rearrangement joins TRBV4-1 to TRBJ2-5; 11 positions match TRBD2. CDR3 length: 16 residues. Germline assignment: CDR1 MGHRA and CDR2 YSYEKL. The V segment lost 0 bases and the J segment 9 bases; nucleotides outside the gene matches: 9.

This clonotype occurred a few times. The rearrangement links TRBV5-1 to TRBJ1-1; 11 bases match TRBD1. With 7 bases clipped from V and 8 bases from J, the junction kept 16 bases outside the gene matches. The CDR3 has 16 residues. Germline CDR1 SGHRS, CDR2 YFSETQ. CDR3 nucleotide sequence: TGCGCCAGCCACCCTTTTCTCGGGACAGGGGGTCCCGAAGCTTTCTTT. It encodes CASHPFLGTGGPEAFF.

The table lists this clonotype with a few counts. The gene calls are TRBV5-4 and TRBJ2-2; TRBD1 aligns across 7 bases. There are 19 residues in the CDR3. The V segment lost 3 bases and the J segment 0 bases; nucleotides outside the gene matches: 14. Germline assignment: CDR1 SGHNT and CDR2 YYREEE (reference sequence). The chain's CDR3 is CASSSSQGINIANTGELFF. The DNA of the CDR3 is TGTGCCAGCAGCTCGTCACAGGGGATAAACATCGCGAACACCGGGGAGCTGTTTTTT.

This clonotype was counted at least ten times. The rearrangement joins TRBV9 to TRBJ2-1; D is unresolved. The V end was cut by 4 bases, the J end by 2 bases, with 16 bases between. This CDR3 has 16 amino acids. Per germline, CDR1 SGDLS and CDR2 YYNGEE. The CDR3 DNA follows: TGTGCCAGCAGCCCGTGGAGACACCTGGCCTACAATGAGCAGTTCTTC. Amino acid sequence: CASSPWRHLAYNEQFF.

This clonotype was counted at least ten times. The gene calls are TRBV12-3 or TRBV12-4 and TRBJ2-1, with D possibly being TRBD2 (6 bases). Trimming stripped 8 bases from V and 3 bases from J, with 11 bases between. The CDR3 extends over 13 amino acids. The CDR3 protein is CASGSGLYNEQFF. The DNA of the CDR3 is TGTGCCAGCGGGTCGGGACTCTACAATGAGCAGTTCTTC.

This clonotype was observed once. A much larger clone lies a single base off, so this may be a read error. The chain recombines TRBV5-5 with TRBJ2-1; D could derive from TRBD1 or TRBD2 (6 bases each). This CDR3 contains 14 residues. Per germline, CDR1 SGHKS and CDR2 YYEKEE (reference sequence). V was pared by 1 base and J by 10 bases, with 15 bases between. CDR3 sequence (DNA): TGTGCCAGCAGCTTGTCGGGGGCAGGGAGGGAGCAGTTCTTC. It is translated as CASSLSGAGREQFF.

This sequence joins TRBV11-2 and TRBJ2-1, with D perhaps being TRBD1 or TRBD2 (6 bases each). Germline-derived CDR1 and CDR2 are SGHAT and FQNNGV. Trimming pared 3 bases from V and 4 bases from J, leaving 10 bases between. The CDR3 consists of 14 residues. This CDR3 reads CASSFRGQYNEQFF. As DNA, the CDR3 is TGTGCCAGCAGCTTCCGGGGGCAATACAATGAGCAGTTCTTC.

Only a few counts were recorded for this clonotype. The chain uses TRBV6-1 and TRBJ2-1; TRBD2 matches 12 bases. The CDR3 is 17 residues long. Germline trimming cut 1 base from V and 2 bases from J; bases unmatched to any gene: 3. Germline V gives CDR1 MNHNS, CDR2 SASEGT. The CDR3 region has the DNA TGTGCCAGCAGTGAAGTACTAGCGGGGGGTACCTACAATGAGCAGTTCTTC. Translated, it gives CASSEVLAGGTYNEQFF.

The rearrangement uses TRBV11-2 and TRBJ2-1; 7 nucleotides agree with TRBD2. Trimming took 7 bases from V and 5 from J; bases not matched to a gene: 17. Per the germline V gene, CDR1 is SGHAT and CDR2 is FQNNGV. CDR3 size: 17 residues. CDR3 in amino acids: CASTTQRGGVLDNEQFF. The CDR3 coding sequence is TGTGCCAGCACCACACAGCGGGGAGGGGTACTGGACAATGAGCAGTTCTTC.

The chain combines TRBV7-2 with TRBJ2-2; D not certain. Germline V gene sequence: CDR1 SGHTA, CDR2 FQGNSA. The CDR3 runs to 14 residues. V dropped 7 bases and J dropped 2 bases, with 11 bases sitting between them. CDR3 protein: CASKIPPNTGELFF. In nucleotides, the CDR3 is TGTGCCAGCAAAATACCGCCAAACACCGGGGAGCTGTTTTTT.